The rows below give T cell receptor beta chains drawn from one sample of a study of blood T cell repertoires in COVID-19. Some clones are missing from TCRdb's copy, which holds only in-frame ones; the method was immunoSEQ multiplex PCR. The sample has over 120,000 clones, 85% to 90% seen once. The specimen sequenced was peripheral blood. These receptor sequences come from a man aged 50-59 years who had recovered from COVID-19. CDR3s include the opening cysteine and the closing phenylalanine or tryptophan. Fields, in order: D gene, clone size, J gene, V gene, CDR3 protein, CDR3 DNA. D genes are given only for firm matches. Clone size, where shown, is once, few, many, or a class for clones that have expanded.

-	-	TRBJ1-1	TRBV6-1	CASSERIRAFF	TGTGCCAGCAGTGAGAGGATTCGGGCTTTCTTT
-	-	TRBJ1-2	TRBV6-5	CASSYLAGYAGYTF	TGTGCCAGCAGTTACTTGGCCGGGTACGCTGGCTACACCTTC
-	-	TRBJ1-1	TRBV5-1	CASSVEWGGTEAFF	TGCGCCAGCAGCGTGGAGTGGGGGGGCACTGAAGCTTTCTTT
-	-	TRBJ1-2	TRBV5-1	CASGQLNYGYTF	TGCGCCAGCGGACAGCTTAACTATGGCTACACCTTC
TRBD1	-	TRBJ2-7	TRBV19	CASSRDRGHEQYF	TGTGCCAGTAGTAGGGACAGGGGACACGAGCAGTACTTC
-	-	TRBJ1-3	TRBV28	CASRSHVSSGNTIYF	TGTGCCAGCAGGTCACACGTGTCCTCTGGAAACACCATATATTTT
-	-	TRBJ2-5	TRBV30	CAWSIQQETQYF	TGTGCCTGGAGTATTCAGCAAGAGACCCAGTACTTC
TRBD2	-	TRBJ2-7	TRBV27	CASSRGGISHEQYF	TGTGCCAGCAGTCGCGGGGGAATATCGCACGAGCAGTACTTC
-	-	TRBJ1-1	TRBV6-6	CASSYETANTEAFF	TGTGCCAGCAGTTACGAGACAGCGAACACTGAAGCTTTCTTT
TRBD1	-	TRBJ2-1	TRBV11-2	CASSPDRGKNEQFF	TGTGCCAGCAGCCCGGACAGGGGGAAGAATGAGCAGTTCTTC
-	-	TRBJ2-7	TRBV9	CASSTSGGRDEQYF	TGTGCCAGCAGCACATCCGGGGGACGGGACGAGCAGTACTTC
TRBD1	-	TRBJ2-3	TRBV19	CASSGTGGLTDTQYF	TGTGCCAGTTCCGGGACAGGGGGCCTCACAGATACGCAGTATTTT
-	-	TRBJ2-5	TRBV5-8	CASSRDRGETQYF	TGTGCCAGCAGCCGCGACCGGGGGGAGACCCAGTACTTC
TRBD2	-	TRBJ2-2	TRBV6-6	CASSGTSGGGPRLNTGELFF	TGTGCCAGCAGCGGGACTAGCGGGGGGGGACCCCGACTGAACACCGGGGAGCTGTTTTTT
TRBD1	few	TRBJ2-5	TRBV14	CASSRGQGWIETQYF	TGTGCCAGCAGCCGAGGACAGGGTTGGATTGAGACCCAGTACTTC
TRBD1	-	TRBJ2-3	TRBV6-5	CASRVQGQGPDTQYF	TGTGCCAGCAGGGTCCAGGGACAGGGGCCAGATACGCAGTATTTT
-	-	TRBJ1-1	TRBV6-4	CASSDAATGEAFF	TGTGCCAGCAGTGACGCTGCGACAGGTGAAGCTTTCTTT
-	-	TRBJ1-5	TRBV19	CASSTPEGGNQPQHF	TGTGCCAGTAGTACCCCCGAGGGAGGGAATCAGCCCCAGCATTTT
-	-	TRBJ2-5	TRBV4-2	CASSQEGFGQGFQETQYF	TGTGCCAGCAGCCAAGAAGGTTTTGGGCAGGGGTTTCAAGAGACCCAGTACTTC
TRBD1	-	TRBJ1-5	TRBV3-1/TRBV3-2	CASSPQGAGNQPQHF	TGTGCCAGCAGCCCCCAGGGGGCTGGCAATCAGCCCCAGCATTTT
-	-	TRBJ1-5	TRBV6-2/TRBV6-3	CASSYNTENQPQHF	TGTGCCAGCAGTTACAACACCGAAAATCAGCCCCAGCATTTT
TRBD1	-	TRBJ2-3	TRBV5-5	CASSFQDRGPRTDTQYF	TGTGCCAGCAGCTTTCAAGACAGGGGGCCTCGGACAGATACGCAGTATTTT
-	-	TRBJ2-2	TRBV6-5	CASRHGVGELFF	TGTGCCAGCCGCCACGGGGTCGGGGAGCTGTTTTTT
TRBD1	-	TRBJ1-1	TRBV4-3	CASSQSAQGSTEAFF	TGCGCCAGCAGCCAATCGGCACAGGGGAGCACTGAAGCTTTCTTT
-	-	TRBJ2-7	TRBV30	CAWLVPGGHEQYF	TGTGCCTGGCTGGTACCAGGGGGGCACGAGCAGTACTTC
-	-	TRBJ1-2	TRBV2	CASSILEGGVYGYTF	TGTGCCAGCAGTATACTCGAGGGGGGGGTCTATGGCTACACCTTC
-	-	TRBJ1-1	TRBV7-9	CASSLLGQTTEAFF	TGTGCCAGCAGCTTATTAGGACAAACTACTGAAGCTTTCTTT
-	-	TRBJ2-2	TRBV27	CASRLNRVDTGELFF	TGTGCCAGCAGATTAAACAGGGTCGACACCGGGGAGCTGTTTTTT
TRBD2	-	TRBJ2-1	TRBV7-2	CASSFPSGGNYNEQFF	TGTGCCAGCAGCTTTCCCAGCGGGGGGAACTACAATGAGCAGTTCTTC
TRBD2	-	TRBJ2-5	TRBV5-4	CASSYDLTSGAVETQYF	TGTGCCAGCAGTTACGATTTGACTAGCGGGGCGGTAGAGACCCAGTACTTC
-	once	TRBJ1-4	TRBV5-1	CASSTQAATNEKLFF	TGCGCCAGCAGCACCCAGGCTGCAACTAATGAAAAACTGTTTTTT